Below are 4 T cell receptor beta chains sequenced from a single sample in a study of glioma-infiltrating T cells. Using RNA template, CDR3s of TCR alpha and beta were amplified with iRepertoire arm-PCR. MiXCR was run by TCRdb on the multiplex PCR reads, yielding one entry per CDR3 protein. The sample gives some 190,000 distinct CDR3 sequences, over 25% of which show up once; just over 20% is in the top ten. The sequenced sample consisted of glioma tissue, nonneoplastic brain tissue, or PBMCs (not recorded which). Receptors originate from a human donor with low-grade glioma or glioblastoma, undergoing nonglioma brain surgery, or in good health (not recorded which).

The chain employs TRBV7-9 and TRBJ1-4; no clear D. The CDR3 has 14 amino acids. CDR1 and CDR2 (germline): SEHNR, FQNEAQ (reference sequence). The ends were cut back, 5 bases at V and 5 bases at J, with 12 bases in the middle. In nucleotides, the CDR3 is TGTGCCAGCAGCCATACAACCCAAAATGAAAAACTGTTTTTT. Translating gives CASSHTTQNEKLFF.

With respect to this clonotype: Possible read error: a much larger clone is one base away. The CDR3 loop is CASCEIKGTGGGYTF. CDR3 coding DNA: TGTGCCAGCTGTGAAATAAAGGGTACGGGCGGTGGCTACACCTTC. The chain is built from TRBV2 and TRBJ1-2; no definite D call. The CDR3 spans 15 residues. Germline loops: CDR1 SNHLY, CDR2 FYNNEI.

With regard to this clonotype: The final CDR3 position lacks the conserved phenylalanine or tryptophan, pointing to a likely read error. The V call is TRBV7-2, the J call TRBJ2-1; TRBD2 matches 10 bases. Germline V lookup: CDR1 SGHTA, CDR2 FQGNSA. The J segment lost 9 bases and the V segment lost 5 bases, leaving 13 bases of the junction unmatched. This CDR3 has 16 residues. DNA of the CDR3: TGTGCCAGCAGCCGAGATTTAGCGGGGGGAATGATTGAGCAGTTCTTA. Translation: CASSRDLAGGMIEQFL.

This clonotype was detected a few times. The rearrangement links TRBV5-1 to TRBJ2-7; TRBD1 agrees at 8 bases. The CDR3 runs to 15 residues. Germline values: CDR1 SGHRS, CDR2 YFSETQ. Trimming removed 0 bases from V and 3 bases from J; junction bases left unmatched: 5. CDR3 in DNA: TGCGCCAGCAGCTTGGGCCGGGACAGGTTCTACGAGCAGTACTTC. Amino acid sequence: CASSLGRDRFYEQYF.